Listed here are 2 T cell receptor beta chains from one sample, sequenced in a study of CD4 T cells in relation to SARS-CoV-2 and coronaviruses. TCRdb keeps only in-frame clones here, not all; method: immunoSEQ multiplex PCR. The table shows around 20,000 clones, with roughly 70% occurring only once. Antigens for these TCRs are unknown. Unexposed donor CD4+ T cells date from 2011-2018, before the COVID-19 pandemic. CD4+ T cells were isolated from the cells after 10 days of culture. The sample consisted of CD4+ T cells from PBMCs, cultured in vitro. The receptor set was obtained from a human donor in good health.

The genes are TRBV11-2 and TRBJ2-5, with 14 bases identical to TRBD2. The CDR3 is made up of 16 amino acids. Per germline, CDR1 SGHAT and CDR2 FQNNGV. J lost 2 bases, V lost 4 bases, and 3 bases had no gene match. The CDR3 bases are TGTGCCAGCAGCTCGGGACTAGCGGGGGATCAAGAGACCCAGTACTTC. It codes for CASSSGLAGDQETQYF.

This clone was detected only a few times. The rearrangement links TRBV11-2 to TRBJ2-3; the D is unclear. The CDR3 consists of 13 residues. Germline lookup yields CDR1 SGHAT and CDR2 FQNNGV. Trimming pared 4 bases from V and 7 bases from J, leaving 12 bases between. As DNA, the CDR3 is TGTGCCAGCAGCTGGGGTGGGTCGAATACGCAGTATTTT. Its translation is CASSWGGSNTQYF.